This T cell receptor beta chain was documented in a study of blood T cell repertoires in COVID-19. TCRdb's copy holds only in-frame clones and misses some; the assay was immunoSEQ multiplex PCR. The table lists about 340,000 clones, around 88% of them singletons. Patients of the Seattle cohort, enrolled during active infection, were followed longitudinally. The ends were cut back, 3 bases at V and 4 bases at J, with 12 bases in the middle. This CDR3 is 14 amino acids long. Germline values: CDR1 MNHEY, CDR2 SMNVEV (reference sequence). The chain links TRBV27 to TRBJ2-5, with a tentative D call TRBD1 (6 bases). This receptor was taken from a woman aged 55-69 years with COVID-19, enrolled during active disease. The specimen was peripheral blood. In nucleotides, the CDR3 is TGTGCCAGCAGTTTTGTTGCAGGGGCAGAGACCCAGTACTTC. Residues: CASSFVAGAETQYF.